Each of the 6 T cell receptor beta chains below was sequenced from the same sample in a study of tissue T cells after allogeneic stem cell transplantation. Some clones are missing from TCRdb's copy, which holds only in-frame ones; the method was immunoSEQ multiplex PCR. The table includes some 48,000 clones, about three quarters detected once. The source material was sorted cells pooled from one or two spleens. All receptors come from a pool of C57BL/6 mice in good health.

With regard to this clone: Mouse names are used for the genes. The CDR3 end falls 1 residue outside the read, so it is completed with the germline J gene. The V gene is TRBV24, the J gene TRBJ2-7; no definite D call. Germline lookup yields CDR1 KGHTA and CDR2 FRNEEI. Trimming cost V 0 bases and J 2 bases, with 11 bases left between them. The CDR3 covers 15 residues. CDR3 DNA (partial): TGTGCCAGCAGTCTGTATTGGAAGAAGCCCTATGAACAGTAC. This translates into CASSLYWKKPYEQY. The CDR3 reads in full as CASSLYWKKPYEQYF.

Regarding this clone: Mouse gene names and germline throughout. The CDR3 end lies 1 residue beyond the end of the read and is filled in from the germline J gene. This sequence joins TRBV16 and TRBJ1-3; D call uncertain. This CDR3 is built from 13 residues. Germline loops: CDR1 SGHSA, CDR2 FRNQAP. Deletions cut 1 base from V and 3 bases from J, with 4 bases between. CDR3 residues: CASSLGGGNTLYF. The CDR3 DNA, read in part, is TGTGCAAGCAGCTTAGGGGGTGGAAATACGCTCTAT.

As regards this clone: Gene names and germline refer to mouse. The missing CDR3 end, 1 residue past where the read stops, is filled in from the germline J gene. The same CDR3 also results from other DNA sequences found in this sample. The V call is TRBV13-2, the J call TRBJ2-4; the D gene is possibly TRBD1 (5 bases). Germline V gene sequence: CDR1 NNHNN, CDR2 SYGAGS (reference sequence). The CDR3 sequence is 13 residues long. With 5 bases removed from V and 0 bases from J, the gap between germline ends came to 7 bases. The part of the CDR3 DNA that was read is TGTGCCAGCGGGCAGGGTAGTCAAAACACCTTGTAC. Protein sequence: CASGQGSQNTLY. The complete CDR3 protein is CASGQGSQNTLYF.

As concerns this clone: Mouse gene names apply. The read ends 1 residue early relative to the CDR3; the germline J gene fills the gap. The chain uses TRBV13-2 and TRBJ2-2; 8 nucleotides align to TRBD2. Germline CDR1 and CDR2: NNHNN and SYGAGS (reference sequence). V dropped 3 bases and J dropped 3; count of bases not matched to a gene: 4. The CDR3 has 15 amino acids. The CDR3 reads CASGAGGRDTGQLYF. Partial CDR3 DNA: TGTGCCAGCGGTGCGGGGGGGCGCGACACCGGGCAGCTCTAC.

With respect to this clone: An end of the junction differs from the germline gene, which may be a read error. All gene names here are mouse names. The read ends 1 residue shy of where the CDR3 ends; the end is completed using the germline J gene. J is TRBJ2-1 and V is TRBV13-2, with D tentatively TRBD1 (6 bases). The germline gives CDR1 NNHNN, CDR2 SYGAGS (reference sequence). There are 14 residues in the CDR3. The sequenced part of the CDR3 DNA is TGTGCCGGCGGTCCGGGACAAAACTATGCTGAGCAGTTC. Amino acids: CAGGPGQNYAEQF. The full CDR3 protein reads CAGGPGQNYAEQFF.

As for this clone: All gene names here are mouse names. The CDR3 goes on 1 residue after the read ends, and that part is filled in from the germline J gene. The rearrangement links TRBV3 to TRBJ2-5, with 8 nucleotides matching TRBD1. The V gene end was trimmed by 2 bases and the J gene end by 6 bases; junction bases not matched to a gene: 4. The germline V gene has CDR1 SNHLY and CDR2 FYNGKV (reference sequence). This CDR3 has 14 amino acids. CDR3 bases read: TGTGCCAGCAGCTTACAGGGGGCTGGGGACACCCAGTAC. Its protein is CASSLQGAGDTQY. The whole CDR3 reads CASSLQGAGDTQYF.